A selection of T cell receptor beta chains follows, all from one sample in a study of CD8+ T cells in alopecia areata. Sequencing used immunoSEQ multiplex PCR; TCRdb keeps in-frame clones, though not all of them. The data contain 200,000 to 250,000 clones, approximately 61% of them seen just once; the ten biggest clones take up 0.45%. This sample comprised CD4+ T cells sorted from blood, obtained at week 0. The receptors stem from a human donor with alopecia areata. Each CDR3 is given with its conserved first and last residue.

v_call: TRBV29-1; cdr3_aa: CSVEYTMNTEAFF
v_call: TRBV9; cdr3_aa: CASSVRFVYTEAFF
v_call: TRBV27; cdr3_aa: CASSFALRAPEAFF
v_call: TRBV2; cdr3_aa: CASMPSGTSYEQYF
v_call: TRBV30; cdr3_aa: CAWSLTQLRQGGTPYTF
v_call: TRBV6-5; cdr3_aa: CASSWSRLNTEAFF
v_call: TRBV15; cdr3_aa: CATSSGLGVGTKNIQYF
v_call: TRBV27; cdr3_aa: CASSPPSGVGYTF
v_call: TRBV7-2; cdr3_aa: CASSLVVAGGAFF
v_call: TRBV2; cdr3_aa: CASSEAAGFGASNEQYF
v_call: TRBV29-1; cdr3_aa: CSVDGPGMNEQFF
v_call: TRBV30; cdr3_aa: CAWSPQYNEQFF
v_call: TRBV5-1; cdr3_aa: CASGEGDPDNEQFF
v_call: TRBV11-2; cdr3_aa: CASSRVAGGAYNEQFF
v_call: TRBV9; cdr3_aa: CASSVDPGRDSPLHF
v_call: TRBV5-4; cdr3_aa: CASSPRDRGNYGYTF
v_call: TRBV7-9; cdr3_aa: CASSLGQGGGELFF
v_call: TRBV30; cdr3_aa: CAWSQTFSGANVLTF
v_call: TRBV30; cdr3_aa: CAWSRGLSPEQFF
v_call: TRBV9; cdr3_aa: CASSATASYNEQFF
v_call: TRBV29-1; cdr3_aa: CSVSGTANYGYTF
v_call: TRBV5-6; cdr3_aa: CASTYGQGYQPQHF
v_call: TRBV29-1; cdr3_aa: CSEAAFADTQYF
v_call: TRBV5-6; cdr3_aa: CASSLSRSYTF
v_call: TRBV5-1; cdr3_aa: CASSLRNEQFF
v_call: TRBV7-9; cdr3_aa: CASSRNGGSNGYTF
v_call: TRBV2; cdr3_aa: CASRGTSGGSDTQYF
v_call: TRBV5-1; cdr3_aa: CASSLASTVNYEQYF
v_call: TRBV14; cdr3_aa: CASSPLAGAVKEFF
v_call: TRBV27; cdr3_aa: CASVSGFGTQYF
v_call: TRBV7-3; cdr3_aa: CASSLGLAGGADTQYF
v_call: TRBV19; cdr3_aa: CASSNDRSGRGTEAFF
v_call: TRBV4-2; cdr3_aa: CASSQDRGAGETQYF
v_call: TRBV27; cdr3_aa: CASSFSLYYRF
v_call: TRBV7-9; cdr3_aa: CASSPRTGINYGYTF
v_call: TRBV5-4; cdr3_aa: CASSLDRNYGYTF
v_call: TRBV7-6; cdr3_aa: CASSHHPGQGLVNTGELFF
v_call: TRBV29-1; cdr3_aa: CSVGRDRTMNTEAFF
v_call: TRBV29-1; cdr3_aa: CSVEDEGSYEQYF
v_call: TRBV4-1; cdr3_aa: CASSQEKNRENYGYTF